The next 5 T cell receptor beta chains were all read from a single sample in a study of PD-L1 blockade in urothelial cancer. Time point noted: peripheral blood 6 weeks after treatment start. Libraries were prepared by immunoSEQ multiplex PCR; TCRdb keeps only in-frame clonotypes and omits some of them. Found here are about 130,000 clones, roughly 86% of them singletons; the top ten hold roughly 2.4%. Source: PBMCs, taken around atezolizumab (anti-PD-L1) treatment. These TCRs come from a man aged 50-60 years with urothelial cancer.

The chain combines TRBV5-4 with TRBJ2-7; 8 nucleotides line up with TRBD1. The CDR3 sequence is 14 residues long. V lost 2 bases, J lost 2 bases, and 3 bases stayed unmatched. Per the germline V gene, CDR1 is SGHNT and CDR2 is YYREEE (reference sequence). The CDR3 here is CASSLRQGTYEQYF. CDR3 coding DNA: TGTGCCAGCAGCTTAAGACAGGGGACCTACGAGCAGTACTTC. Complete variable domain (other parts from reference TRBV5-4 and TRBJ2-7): ETGVTQSPTHLIKTRGQQVTLRCSSQSGHNTVSWYQQALGQGPQFIFQYYREEENGRGNFPPRFSGLQFPNYSSELNVNALELDDSALYLCASSLRQGTYEQYFGPGTRLTVT.

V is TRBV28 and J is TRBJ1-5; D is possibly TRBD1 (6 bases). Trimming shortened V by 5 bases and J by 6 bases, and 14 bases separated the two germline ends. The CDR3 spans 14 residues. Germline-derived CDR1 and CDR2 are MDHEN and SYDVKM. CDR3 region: CASSPLQGFQPQHF. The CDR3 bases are TGTGCCAGCAGTCCCCTCCAGGGGTTTCAGCCCCAGCATTTT.

As DNA, the CDR3 is TGTGCCAGCAGTTACACGGGACAGGGCAATTCACCCCTCCACTTT. It yields the protein CASSYTGQGNSPLHF. This chain uses TRBV6-5 with TRBJ1-6; 9 bases align to TRBD1. The CDR3 consists of 15 residues. The J segment lost 7 bases and the V segment lost 2 bases, leaving 3 bases of the junction unmatched. Germline CDR1 is MNHEY and CDR2 is SVGAGI.

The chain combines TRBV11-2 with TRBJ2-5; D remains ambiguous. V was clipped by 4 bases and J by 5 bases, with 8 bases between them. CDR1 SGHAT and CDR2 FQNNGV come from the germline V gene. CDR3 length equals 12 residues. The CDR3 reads CASSSDGETQYF. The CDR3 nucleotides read TGTGCCAGCAGCTCAGACGGGGAGACCCAGTACTTC.

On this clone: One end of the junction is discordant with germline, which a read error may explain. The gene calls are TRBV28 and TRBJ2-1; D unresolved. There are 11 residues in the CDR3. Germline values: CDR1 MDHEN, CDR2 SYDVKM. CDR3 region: CASSLYWEQFF. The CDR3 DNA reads TGTGCCAGCAGCTTATACTGGGAGCAGTTCTTC. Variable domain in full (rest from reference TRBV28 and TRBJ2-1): DVKVTQSSRYLVKRTGEKVFLECVQDMDHENMFWYRQDPGLGLRLIYFSYDVKMKEKGDIPEGYSVSREKKERFSLILESASTNQTSMYLCASSLYWEQFFGPGTRLTVL.